This T cell receptor (beta chain) was profiled in a study of early T cells in non-severe SARS-CoV-2 infection. Overall study: With bulk RNA from unsorted whole blood as input, sequencing yielded unpaired chains.

This CDR3 comprises 14 residues. V dropped 11 bases and J dropped 6 bases, with 20 bases sitting between them. Looked up from germline, CDR1 is ENHRY and CDR2 is SYGVKD. TCRdb ran MiXCR on the 5' RACE reads and lists one entry per CDR3 protein. Here the sample spans some 30,000 distinct CDR3 sequences, 3% to 5% being singletons. This clonotype has ten or more counts. The clonotype was recovered from an adult who was a healthcare worker with PCR-confirmed SARS-CoV-2 infection or an uninfected control (not recorded which). The sequencing sample was made of whole blood. The rearrangement joins TRBV10-3 to TRBJ2-1; the D gene could be TRBD1 or TRBD2 (5 bases each). CDR3 loop: CASSGTTTGNEQFF. CDR3 in DNA: TGTGCCTCCTCAGGGACCACCACGGGCAATGAGCAGTTCTTC.